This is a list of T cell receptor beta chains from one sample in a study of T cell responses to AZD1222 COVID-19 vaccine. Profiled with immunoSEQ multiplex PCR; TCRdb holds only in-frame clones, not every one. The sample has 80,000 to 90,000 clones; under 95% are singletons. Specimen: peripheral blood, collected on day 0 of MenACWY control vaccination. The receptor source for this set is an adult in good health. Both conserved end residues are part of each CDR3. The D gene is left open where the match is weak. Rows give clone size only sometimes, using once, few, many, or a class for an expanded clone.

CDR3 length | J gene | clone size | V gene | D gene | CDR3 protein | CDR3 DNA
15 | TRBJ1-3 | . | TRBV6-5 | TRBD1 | CASTRTGNSGNTIYF | TGTGCCAGCACCAGGACAGGGAACTCTGGAAACACCATATATTTT
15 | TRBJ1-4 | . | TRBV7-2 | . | CASSLWGATNEKLFF | TGTGCCAGCAGCTTATGGGGTGCAACTAATGAAAAACTGTTTTTT
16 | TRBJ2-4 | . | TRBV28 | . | CASSLLDSLAKNIQYF | TGTGCCAGCAGTTTATTAGACAGTCTAGCCAAAAACATTCAGTACTTC
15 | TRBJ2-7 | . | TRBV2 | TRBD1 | CASSEERTGTYEQYF | TGTGCCAGCAGTGAAGAAAGGACAGGGACCTACGAGCAGTACTTC
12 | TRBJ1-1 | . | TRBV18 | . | CASSPTTTEAFF | TGTGCCAGCTCACCAACAACCACTGAAGCTTTCTTT
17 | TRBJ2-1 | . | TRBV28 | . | CASSFTSSAASYNEQFF | TGTGCCAGCAGTTTTACGTCTTCAGCGGCCTCCTACAATGAGCAGTTCTTC
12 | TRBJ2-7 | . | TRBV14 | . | CASSQPLGEQYF | TGTGCCAGCAGCCAACCTCTAGGCGAGCAGTACTTC
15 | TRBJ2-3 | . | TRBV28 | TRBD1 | CASSSGQDFTDTQYF | TGTGCCAGCAGTTCGGGACAGGACTTCACAGATACGCAGTATTTT
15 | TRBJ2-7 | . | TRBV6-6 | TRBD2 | CATRLADYPSYEQYF | TGTGCCACCCGACTAGCGGACTACCCCTCCTACGAGCAGTACTTC
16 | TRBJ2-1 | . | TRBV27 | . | CASTQRGGSGGNEQFF | TGTGCCAGCACCCAGCGAGGAGGGAGTGGGGGAAATGAGCAGTTCTTC
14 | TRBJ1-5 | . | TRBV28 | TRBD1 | CASSQGQGDQPQHF | TGTGCCAGCAGTCAAGGACAGGGGGATCAGCCCCAGCATTTT
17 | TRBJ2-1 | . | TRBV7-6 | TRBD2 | CASSPLAGDGGNNEQFF | TGTGCCAGCAGCCCGCTAGCGGGAGATGGGGGTAACAATGAGCAGTTCTTC
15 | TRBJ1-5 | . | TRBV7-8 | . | CASSLRDISNQPQHF | TGTGCCAGCAGCCTGAGGGACATAAGCAATCAGCCCCAGCATTTT
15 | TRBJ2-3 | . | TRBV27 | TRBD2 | CASMSAGGRTDTQYF | TGTGCCAGCATGTCGGCGGGAGGACGCACAGATACGCAGTATTTT
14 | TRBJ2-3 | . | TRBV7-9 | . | CASSLARYTDTQYF | TGTGCCAGCAGCTTAGCCCGATACACAGATACGCAGTATTTT
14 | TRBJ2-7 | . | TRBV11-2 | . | CASSPSDGPYEQYF | TGTGCCAGCAGCCCTTCCGACGGGCCCTACGAGCAGTACTTC
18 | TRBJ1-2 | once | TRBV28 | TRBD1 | CASTSGTGTDQPKGGYTF | TGTGCCAGCACATCCGGGACAGGCACTGACCAGCCCAAGGGGGGCTACACCTTC
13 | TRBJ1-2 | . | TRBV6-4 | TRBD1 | CASSDGTGRGYTF | TGTGCCAGCAGTGACGGGACAGGGAGGGGCTACACCTTC
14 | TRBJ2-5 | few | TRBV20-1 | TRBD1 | CSASRDRELETQYF | TGCAGTGCTAGTAGGGACAGGGAGTTAGAGACCCAGTACTTC
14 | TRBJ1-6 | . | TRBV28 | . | CASSSERFNSPLHF | TGTGCCAGCAGTTCGGAACGATTTAATTCACCCCTCCACTTT
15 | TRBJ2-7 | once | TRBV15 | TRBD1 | CATSRGGQGDRGQYF | TGTGCCACCAGCAGAGGGGGGCAGGGGGACAGGGGCCAGTACTTC
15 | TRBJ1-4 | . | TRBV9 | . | CASSATGHANEKLFF | TGTGCCAGCAGCGCTACGGGACACGCTAATGAAAAACTGTTTTTT
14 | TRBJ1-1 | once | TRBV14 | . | CASSQMTVNTEAFF | TGTGCCAGCAGCCAAATGACAGTGAACACTGAAGCTTTCTTT
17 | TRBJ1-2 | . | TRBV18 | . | CASSPLDLALSNYGYTF | TGTGCCAGCTCACCACTTGATCTTGCCCTAAGCAACTATGGCTACACCTTC
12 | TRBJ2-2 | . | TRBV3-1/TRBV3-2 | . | CASSRGPGELFF | TGTGCCAGCAGCAGAGGACCCGGGGAGCTGTTTTTT
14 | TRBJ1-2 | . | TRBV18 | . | CASSPGRERAGYTF | TGTGCCAGCTCACCAGGGCGGGAGAGGGCTGGCTACACCTTC
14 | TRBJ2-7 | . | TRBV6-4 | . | CASSGGTVFYEQYF | TGTGCCAGCAGTGGCGGGACAGTTTTCTACGAGCAGTACTTC
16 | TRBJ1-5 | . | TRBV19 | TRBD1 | CASSIGQGVENQPQHF | TGTGCCAGTAGTATAGGACAGGGGGTAGAAAATCAGCCCCAGCATTTT
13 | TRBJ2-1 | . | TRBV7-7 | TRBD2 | CASSRTSGTEQFF | TGTGCTAGCAGCAGGACTAGCGGGACTGAGCAGTTCTTC
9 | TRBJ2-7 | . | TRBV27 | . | CAEDDEQYF | TGTGCTGAGGATGACGAGCAGTACTTC
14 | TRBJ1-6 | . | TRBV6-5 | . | CASSYGPINSPLHF | TGTGCCAGCAGTTACGGGCCGATTAATTCACCCCTCCACTTT
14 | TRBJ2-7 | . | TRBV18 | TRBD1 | CASSPEDRDYEQYF | TGTGCCAGCTCACCAGAGGACAGGGACTACGAGCAGTACTTC
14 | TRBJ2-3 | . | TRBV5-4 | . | CASSLGGSTDTQYF | TGTGCCAGCAGCTTGGGAGGGAGCACAGATACGCAGTATTTT
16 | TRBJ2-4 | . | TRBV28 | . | CASGGVAALAKNIQYF | TGTGCCAGTGGGGGCGTTGCGGCCCTAGCCAAAAACATTCAGTACTTC
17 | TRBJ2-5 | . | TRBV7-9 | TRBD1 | CASSSPLGTGGRETQYF | TGTGCCAGCAGCTCCCCCCTGGGGACAGGGGGTCGAGAGACCCAGTACTTC
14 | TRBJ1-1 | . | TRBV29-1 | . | CSVVFPQVGAEAFF | TGCAGCGTTGTTTTCCCCCAGGTCGGGGCTGAAGCTTTCTTT
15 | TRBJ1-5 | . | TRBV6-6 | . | CASSQQDRSNQPQHF | TGTGCCAGCAGCCAACAGGACAGAAGCAATCAGCCCCAGCATTTT
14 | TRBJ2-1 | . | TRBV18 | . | CASSPGGSYNEQFF | TGTGCCAGCTCACCCGGGGGCTCCTACAATGAGCAGTTCTTC
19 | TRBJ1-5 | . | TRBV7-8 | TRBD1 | CASSPGGAGGLNSNQPQHF | TGTGCCAGCAGCCCAGGCGGGGCAGGGGGGCTTAATAGCAATCAGCCCCAGCATTTT
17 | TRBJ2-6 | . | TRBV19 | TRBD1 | CASTPGTGTLGANVLTF | TGTGCCAGCACACCCGGGACAGGGACTTTAGGGGCCAACGTCCTGACTTTC
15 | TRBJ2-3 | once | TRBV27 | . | CASSFGTSGTDTQYF | TGTGCCAGCAGTTTCGGGACATCAGGCACAGATACGCAGTATTTT
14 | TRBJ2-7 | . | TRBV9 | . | CASSVGPSHREQYF | TGTGCCAGCAGCGTAGGCCCCTCCCATCGGGAGCAGTACTTC
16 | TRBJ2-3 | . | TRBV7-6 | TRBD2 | CASSFIAGGPADTQYF | TGTGCCAGCAGCTTTATAGCGGGGGGGCCGGCAGATACGCAGTATTTT
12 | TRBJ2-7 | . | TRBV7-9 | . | CASSLQVSEQYF | TGTGCCAGCAGCTTGCAAGTGAGTGAGCAGTACTTC
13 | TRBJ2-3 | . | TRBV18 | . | CASSPPTSYTQYF | TGTGCCAGCTCACCACCCACTAGCTATACGCAGTATTTT
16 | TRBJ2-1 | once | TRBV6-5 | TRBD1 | CASSLGTVSSYNEQFF | TGTGCCAGCAGTTTGGGGACAGTTAGCTCCTACAATGAGCAGTTCTTC
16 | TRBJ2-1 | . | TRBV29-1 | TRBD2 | CSVVPLEAGVFNEQFF | TGCAGCGTTGTCCCCTTGGAAGCGGGAGTTTTCAATGAGCAGTTCTTC
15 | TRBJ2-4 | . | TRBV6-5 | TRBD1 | CASRTTGGGGNIQYF | TGTGCCAGCAGGACTACAGGGGGCGGCGGAAACATTCAGTACTTC
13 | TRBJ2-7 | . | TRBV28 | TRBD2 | CASSRGGPGEQYF | TGTGCCAGCTCTCGCGGGGGGCCGGGCGAGCAGTACTTC
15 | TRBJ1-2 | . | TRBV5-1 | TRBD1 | CASSLGPGQGYGYTF | TGCGCCAGCAGCTTGGGTCCGGGACAGGGCTATGGCTACACCTTC
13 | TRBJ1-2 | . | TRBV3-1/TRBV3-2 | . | CASSQGGNYGYTF | TGTGCCAGCAGCCAAGGGGGTAACTATGGCTACACCTTC
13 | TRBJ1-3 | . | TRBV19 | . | CASNKGTGNTIYF | TGTGCCAGTAATAAAGGGACTGGAAACACCATATATTTT
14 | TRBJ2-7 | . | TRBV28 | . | CASSSLRDSYEQYF | TGTGCCAGCAGTTCCCTCCGGGACTCCTACGAGCAGTACTTC
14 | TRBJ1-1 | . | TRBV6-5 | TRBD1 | CASSYGQGRTEAFF | TGTGCCAGCAGTTACGGACAGGGACGCACTGAAGCTTTCTTT
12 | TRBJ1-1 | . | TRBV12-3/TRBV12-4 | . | CASSLAGFIAFF | TGTGCCAGCAGTTTAGCAGGTTTCATAGCTTTCTTT
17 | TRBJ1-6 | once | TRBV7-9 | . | CASSLVTGSFYNSPLHF | TGTGCCAGCAGCTTAGTAACAGGGAGTTTCTATAATTCACCCCTCCACTTT